The rows below give T cell receptor beta chains drawn from one sample of a study of T-cell memory formation after mild COVID-19. TCRdb re-analysed the 5' RACE reads in MiXCR, keeping a single row per CDR3 protein. This table holds hundreds of thousands of distinct CDR3 sequences, less than 25% found once. The source material was PBMCs or a T cell subset sorted from them (not recorded which). Receptors were obtained from an adult woman who had mild COVID-19 (a few samples of this study predate the infection). Cell type and time point are not known. Each CDR3 is given with its conserved first and last residue. The D gene is left open where the match is weak. A clone size is listed for some rows: how often the clone was seen (once, few, many), or a class if it is expanded.

abundance: NA
j_gene: TRBJ1-2
v_gene: TRBV5-1
d_gene: TRBD1
CDR3aa: CASSLEPGQWFGYTF
CDR3nt: TGCGCCAGCAGCTTGGAGCCGGGACAGTGGTTCGGCTACACCTTC

abundance: NA
j_gene: TRBJ2-1
v_gene: TRBV20-1
d_gene: NA
CDR3aa: CSARDYQDYGEQFF
CDR3nt: TGCAGTGCTAGAGATTATCAGGACTACGGTGAGCAGTTCTTC

abundance: few
j_gene: TRBJ1-2
v_gene: TRBV4-3
d_gene: TRBD1
CDR3aa: CASSLGTASNYGYTF
CDR3nt: TGCGCCAGCAGCTTGGGGACAGCTTCTAACTATGGCTACACCTTC

abundance: NA
j_gene: TRBJ2-3
v_gene: TRBV2
d_gene: TRBD2
CDR3aa: CASRFSGRAVEDTQYF
CDR3nt: TGTGCCAGCAGGTTTAGCGGGAGGGCCGTGGAAGATACGCAGTATTTT

abundance: few
j_gene: TRBJ2-3
v_gene: TRBV11-3
d_gene: TRBD2
CDR3aa: CASRPTSGVYPLF
CDR3nt: TGTGCCAGCAGGCCGACTAGCGGGGTGTATCCACTTTTT

abundance: few
j_gene: TRBJ2-7
v_gene: TRBV10-3
d_gene: TRBD1
CDR3aa: CAIRDSLSYEQYF
CDR3nt: TGTGCCATCCGGGACAGCCTTTCCTACGAGCAGTACTTC

abundance: many
j_gene: TRBJ2-3
v_gene: TRBV2
d_gene: NA
CDR3aa: CASSPNNGADTQYF
CDR3nt: TGTGCCAGCAGCCCCAACAATGGGGCAGATACGCAGTATTTT

abundance: few
j_gene: TRBJ2-7
v_gene: TRBV4-1
d_gene: TRBD2
CDR3aa: CASSQTRLASSYEQYF
CDR3nt: TGCGCCAGCAGCCAAACCCGACTAGCAAGCTCCTACGAGCAGTACTTC

abundance: NA
j_gene: TRBJ2-2
v_gene: TRBV19
d_gene: NA
CDR3aa: CASSNSQTFTGELFF
CDR3nt: TGTGCCAGTAGTAACAGCCAAACCTTCACCGGGGAGCTGTTTTTT

abundance: few
j_gene: TRBJ2-7
v_gene: TRBV4-3
d_gene: NA
CDR3aa: CASSQDLGRSHPYEQYF
CDR3nt: TGCGCCAGCAGCCAAGATCTGGGGAGGAGTCATCCCTACGAGCAGTACTTC

abundance: NA
j_gene: TRBJ1-2
v_gene: TRBV4-1
d_gene: NA
CDR3aa: CASSLGRAGDNGYTF
CDR3nt: TGCGCCAGCAGCCTGGGTAGGGCAGGGGACAATGGCTACACCTTC

abundance: NA
j_gene: TRBJ2-1
v_gene: TRBV7-2
d_gene: NA
CDR3aa: CASSPQGWSYNEQFF
CDR3nt: TGTGCCAGCAGCCCCCAGGGTTGGTCCTACAATGAGCAGTTCTTC

abundance: few
j_gene: TRBJ2-1
v_gene: TRBV6-4
d_gene: NA
CDR3aa: CASSAAGERNEQFF
CDR3nt: TGTGCCAGCAGTGCCGCAGGGGAGCGAAATGAGCAGTTCTTC

abundance: few
j_gene: TRBJ2-5
v_gene: TRBV5-1
d_gene: TRBD2
CDR3aa: CASSLAERGQTQYF
CDR3nt: TGCGCCAGCAGCTTGGCCGAGCGGGGGCAGACCCAGTACTTC

abundance: NA
j_gene: TRBJ2-3
v_gene: TRBV24-1
d_gene: TRBD2
CDR3aa: CATSDFGLGTNTDTQYF
CDR3nt: TGTGCCACCAGTGATTTCGGACTAGGGACTAACACAGATACGCAGTATTTT

abundance: few
j_gene: TRBJ2-5
v_gene: TRBV5-1
d_gene: TRBD1
CDR3aa: CASSYRGQGQETQYF
CDR3nt: TGCGCCAGCAGCTATCGGGGACAGGGTCAAGAGACCCAGTACTTC

abundance: NA
j_gene: TRBJ2-5
v_gene: TRBV5-1
d_gene: NA
CDR3aa: CASSLRIQETQYF
CDR3nt: TGCGCCAGCAGCTTGAGGATTCAAGAGACCCAGTACTTC

abundance: NA
j_gene: TRBJ1-5
v_gene: TRBV12-3/TRBV12-4
d_gene: TRBD1
CDR3aa: CASSLEGGGRFNQPQHF
CDR3nt: TGTGCCAGCAGTTTAGAAGGGGGCGGCAGGTTCAATCAGCCCCAGCATTTT

abundance: NA
j_gene: TRBJ2-1
v_gene: TRBV20-1
d_gene: NA
CDR3aa: CSARAITNEQFF
CDR3nt: TGCAGTGCTAGAGCTATCACCAATGAGCAGTTCTTC

abundance: few
j_gene: TRBJ1-3
v_gene: TRBV20-1
d_gene: NA
CDR3aa: CSAIGSQIGNTIYF
CDR3nt: TGCAGTGCTATCGGTTCACAGATAGGAAACACCATATATTTT